The T cell receptor beta chain under discussion was sequenced for a study of shared clonotypes between healthy human individuals. Overall study context: Per donor, CD8 memory used one plate, CD8 naive used two, CD4 memory used three and CD4 naive used three. Overall study results and limits: Depth of sequencing was expected to influence donor clonotype sharing. Among non-shared clonotypes, generation probabilities were lower than among those shared by all four donors.

The donor cohort consisted entirely of Caucasian adults residing in Nashville, Tennessee. The CDR3 spans 16 residues. CDR1 MNHNY and CDR2 SVGAGI come from the germline V gene (reference sequence). With 5 bases clipped from V and 5 bases from J, the junction kept 12 bases outside the gene matches. Using immunoSEQ multiplex PCR, the repertoire was profiled, and TCRdb retains in-frame clones only, with some absent. The table has 850,000 to 1,200,000 clones, about 74% seen once. This clone appeared a few times. No antigen is known for it. Sequencing used memory CD4+ T cells sorted from blood. As to subset: CD45RA-negative fraction. The V gene is TRBV6-6, the J gene TRBJ2-4, with 7 bases identical to TRBD1. The clonotype comes from a man aged 18 to 35 in good health. CDR3 in DNA: TGTGCCAGCAGTCTCCCGGGACAGCCCCCCCAAAACATTCAGTACTTC. Its protein product is CASSLPGQPPQNIQYF.